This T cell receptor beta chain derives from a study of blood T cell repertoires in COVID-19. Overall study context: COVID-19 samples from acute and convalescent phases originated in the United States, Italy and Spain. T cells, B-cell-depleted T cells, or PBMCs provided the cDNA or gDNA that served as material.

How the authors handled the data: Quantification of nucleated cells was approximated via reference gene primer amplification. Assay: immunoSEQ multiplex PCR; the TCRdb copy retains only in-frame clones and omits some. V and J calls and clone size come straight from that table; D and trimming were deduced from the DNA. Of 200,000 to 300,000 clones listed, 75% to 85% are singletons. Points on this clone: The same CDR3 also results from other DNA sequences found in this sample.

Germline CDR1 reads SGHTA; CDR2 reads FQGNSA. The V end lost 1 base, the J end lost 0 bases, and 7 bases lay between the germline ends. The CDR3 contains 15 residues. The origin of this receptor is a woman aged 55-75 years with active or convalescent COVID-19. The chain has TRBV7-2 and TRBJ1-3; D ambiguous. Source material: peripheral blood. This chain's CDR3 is CASSLGPSSGNTIYF. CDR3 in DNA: TGTGCCAGCAGCTTAGGCCCGAGCTCTGGAAACACCATATATTTT. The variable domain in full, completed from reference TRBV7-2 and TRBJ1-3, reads GAGVSQSPSNKVTEKGKDVELRCDPISGHTALYWYRQSLGQGLEFLIYFQGNSAPDKSGLPSDRFSAERTGGSVSTLTIQRTQQEDSAVYLCASSLGPSSGNTIYFGEGSWLTVV.